This T cell receptor beta chain was documented in a study of T-cell memory formation after mild COVID-19. Study-level background: Each donor largely had its own TCR clusters. Study-level results: From day 15 to 85, contracting clones were balanced between CD4 and CD8, whereas later expanders leaned toward CD4+. CD4+ contracting clones lay mainly in CM and EM, CD8+ ones in EMRA.

This CDR3 comprises 15 residues. CDR1 is LGHNA and CDR2 is YNFKEQ in the germline V gene. V was pared by 5 bases and J by 8 bases, with 9 bases of the junction left unmatched. At least ten counts were recorded for this clonotype. Its antigen remains unidentified. TCRdb itself ran the 5' RACE reads through MiXCR, one entry per CDR3 protein. The sample lists approximately 150,000 distinct CDR3 sequences, 6% to 7% seen once, with under 2.5% in the top ten. The chain employs TRBV4-2 and TRBJ2-1; 10 bases are shared with TRBD2. The sequenced sample consisted of PBMCs or a T cell subset sorted from them (not recorded which). This clonotype was sampled from an adult woman who had mild COVID-19 (a few samples of this study predate the infection). Cell type and time point are not known. CDR3 coding DNA: TGTGCCAGCAGCTCGCTAGCGGGAGATCGCGATGAGCAGTTCTTC. Residues: CASSSLAGDRDEQFF.